Listed below are T cell receptor beta chains from one sample, sequenced in a study of blood T cell repertoires in COVID-19. Produced via immunoSEQ multiplex PCR; TCRdb's table is partial and in-frame only. Counted here are 200,000 to 300,000 clones, over 80% occurring once; the ten biggest clones make up roughly 1.4%. The sequenced sample was peripheral blood. These TCRs come from a woman aged 35 to 49 who had recovered from COVID-19. Each CDR3 is given with its conserved first and last residue. The D gene is left open where the match is weak. Size values are once, few and many counts, or a class for expanded clones, and some rows have none.

>TRBV6-4|NA|TRBD2|TRBJ2-2
CASSELAGGTGELFF
TGTGCCAGCAGTGAACTAGCGGGGGGCACCGGGGAGCTGTTTTTT
>TRBV3-1/TRBV3-2|NA|NA|TRBJ2-7
CASSQGHPSSYEQYF
TGTGCCAGCAGCCAAGGCCACCCGAGCTCCTACGAGCAGTACTTC
>TRBV5-4|NA|TRBD1|TRBJ2-1
CASSSGQGVYNEQFF
TGTGCCAGCAGCAGCGGACAGGGGGTCTACAATGAGCAGTTCTTC
>TRBV2|once|NA|TRBJ1-5
CASRLFTQTYSNQPQHF
TGTGCCAGCAGACTTTTTACACAGACCTATAGCAATCAGCCCCAGCATTTT
>TRBV5-5|NA|NA|TRBJ1-5
CASSLLLDQPQHF
TGTGCCAGCAGCCTACTACTGGATCAGCCCCAGCATTTT
>TRBV7-2|few|TRBD1|TRBJ1-5
CASSPQTGFNQPQHF
TGTGCCAGCAGCCCCCAGACAGGGTTCAATCAGCCCCAGCATTTT
>TRBV18|NA|NA|TRBJ1-1
CASSSEGGGRTEAFF
TGTGCCAGCTCATCAGAGGGTGGGGGGAGAACTGAAGCTTTCTTT
>TRBV6-5|NA|NA|TRBJ2-2
CASREVAGELFF
TGTGCCAGCAGAGAGGTTGCCGGGGAGCTGTTTTTT
>TRBV4-1|NA|NA|TRBJ2-6
CASSTRYVRGANVLTF
TGCGCCAGCAGCACCCGCTACGTTAGAGGGGCCAACGTCCTGACTTTC
>TRBV3-1/TRBV3-2|NA|TRBD2|TRBJ2-1
CASGGRLAGVNEQFF
TGTGCCAGCGGAGGGCGGTTAGCGGGGGTCAATGAGCAGTTCTTC
>TRBV6-1|NA|NA|TRBJ2-1
CASSENVLFQVGEQFF
TGTGCCAGCAGTGAAAATGTGTTATTCCAGGTTGGTGAGCAGTTCTTC
>TRBV2|NA|TRBD1|TRBJ2-3
CASSPGTGFTDTQYF
TGTGCCAGCAGCCCCGGGACAGGATTCACAGATACGCAGTATTTT
>TRBV2|NA|NA|TRBJ2-2
CASSDQAGRTGELFF
TGTGCCAGCAGTGACCAAGCGGGCCGCACCGGGGAGCTGTTTTTT
>TRBV5-1|NA|TRBD1|TRBJ1-5
CASSLDPGGQPQHF
TGCGCCAGCAGCTTGGACCCAGGGGGGCAGCCCCAGCATTTT
>TRBV2|NA|NA|TRBJ2-7
CASGTTYEQYF
TGTGCCAGCGGGACAACCTACGAGCAGTACTTC
>TRBV27|NA|NA|TRBJ2-3
CASSLRSTDTQYF
TGTGCCAGCAGTTTACGGAGCACAGATACGCAGTATTTT
>TRBV30|NA|NA|TRBJ2-3
CAWSPRGIASTDTQYF
TGTGCCTGGAGCCCTCGGGGTATAGCTAGCACAGATACGCAGTATTTT
>TRBV5-6|NA|NA|TRBJ1-2
CASSLDLGQGHGYTF
TGTGCCAGCAGCTTGGACTTGGGGCAGGGGCATGGCTACACCTTC
>TRBV5-5|NA|NA|TRBJ1-4
CASSLFGEGNEKLFF
TGTGCCAGCAGCTTGTTCGGGGAAGGGAATGAAAAACTGTTTTTT
>TRBV4-1|many|NA|TRBJ1-4
CASSRRSIRQPDEKLFF
TGCGCCAGCAGCCGACGGAGTATACGCCAACCAGATGAAAAACTGTTTTTT
>TRBV7-7|NA|NA|TRBJ2-5
CASSRGYSGETQYF
TGTGCCAGCAGTCGAGGGTATTCGGGGGAGACCCAGTACTTC
>TRBV29-1|NA|NA|TRBJ2-2
CSAPGVTGELFF
TGCAGCGCGCCGGGGGTCACCGGGGAGCTGTTTTTT
>TRBV28|NA|NA|TRBJ1-1
CASSLFQAGNTEAFF
TGTGCCAGCAGTTTGTTCCAAGCGGGAAACACTGAAGCTTTCTTT
>TRBV19|NA|NA|TRBJ2-2
CASGGQLNTGELFF
TGTGCCAGTGGAGGACAGCTGAACACCGGGGAGCTGTTTTTT